The 29 T cell receptor beta chains listed next were all sequenced from one sample in a study of CDR3 diversity in severe acne. TCRdb analysed the PCR reads with MiXCR anew, one entry per CDR3 protein. The sample lists approximately 97,000 distinct CDR3 sequences, around 53% occurring once. The source material was blood. Receptor source: a male donor with acne.

A few counts support this clonotype. The chain employs TRBV12-3 or TRBV12-4 and TRBJ2-7; perhaps TRBD1 as D (6 bases). The CDR3 is 14 amino acids. V was clipped by 8 bases and J by 2 bases, with 16 bases between them. This CDR3 reads CASPIRDTPYEQYF. CDR3 bases: TGTGCCAGCCCCATAAGGGACACCCCCTACGAGCAGTACTTC.

The chain combines TRBV7-3 with TRBJ2-3; D is uncertain. The CDR3 is made up of 15 amino acids. Trimming left V 6 bases short and J 3 bases short, with 16 bases between. Looked up from germline, CDR1 is SGHTA and CDR2 is FQGTGA. The CDR3: CASRAGLSWTDTQYF. The CDR3 region has the DNA TGTGCCAGCAGAGCAGGATTATCATGGACAGATACGCAGTATTTT. Variable domain in full (rest from reference TRBV7-3 and TRBJ2-3): GAGVSQTPSNKVTEKGKYVELRCDPISGHTALYWYRQSLGQGPEFLIYFQGTGAADDSGLPNDRFFAVRPEGSVSTLKIQRTERGDSAVYLCASRAGLSWTDTQYFGPGTRLTVL.

This clonotype has just a few counts. V and J are TRBV6-1 and TRBJ2-7; D unresolved. Germline V CDR1 and CDR2: MNHNS, SASEGT. Trimming removed 4 bases at V and 0 bases at J, with 10 bases between. This CDR3 has 14 residues. The CDR3 reads CASSAPPCSYEQYF. In DNA, the CDR3 is TGTGCCAGCAGTGCACCTCCGTGCTCCTACGAGCAGTACTTC.

The chain recombines TRBV10-2 with TRBJ2-1; tentatively, D is TRBD1 (5 bases). Germline V gene data show CDR1 as WSHSY and CDR2 as SAAADI. The length of the CDR3 is 15 residues. With 0 bases removed from V and 7 bases from J, the gap between germline ends came to 13 bases. The CDR3 nucleotides read TGCGCCAGCAGTGAGTCGACGTCCAGGGTAAATGAGCAGTTCTTC. Protein: CASSESTSRVNEQFF.

This clonotype was found a few times. The chain has TRBV28 and TRBJ2-7, with D perhaps TRBD1 (5 bases). The germline V gene has CDR1 MDHEN and CDR2 SYDVKM. This CDR3 comprises 16 residues. V lost 3 bases and J lost 2, with 17 bases in between. The CDR3 nucleotides read TGTGCCAGCAGTTTCAATTTCCAGGACAATACCTACGAGCAGTACTTC. Its protein is CASSFNFQDNTYEQYF.

This clonotype showed up many times. The chain combines TRBV15 with TRBJ2-7; D is unresolved. This CDR3 contains 13 residues. V dropped 3 bases and J dropped 4 bases, with 10 bases sitting between them. Per the germline V gene, CDR1 is LNHNV and CDR2 is YYDKDF (reference sequence). The DNA for the CDR3 is TGTGCCACCAGCAGTCGGACGGAGTACGAGCAGTACTTC. It encodes CATSSRTEYEQYF.

This chain joins TRBV6-4 and TRBJ2-2; D gene uncertain. Trimming cost V 2 bases and J 10 bases, with 2 bases left between them. This CDR3 spans 10 amino acids. Germline-derived CDR1 and CDR2 are MRHNA and SNTAGT. CDR3 nucleotides: TGTGCCAGCAGTGACGAGGAGCTGTTTTTT. It specifies CASSDEELFF.

The chain carries TRBV20-1 and TRBJ1-5; possibly TRBD1 for D (5 bases). Trimming cost V 6 bases and J 11 bases, with 26 bases left between them. Germline loops: CDR1 DFQATT, CDR2 SNEGSKA (reference sequence). The CDR3 runs to 15 residues. CDR3 protein: CSADGGTASGETQHF. DNA for the CDR3: TGCAGTGCAGATGGGGGTACCGCTAGTGGAGAGACCCAGCATTTT.

This clonotype was seen repeatedly, ten times or more. V is TRBV9 and J is TRBJ2-1; D is perhaps TRBD2 (6 bases). The V and J ends lost 0 bases and 6 bases respectively, with 10 bases between them. This CDR3 has 14 residues. The germline CDR1 and CDR2 sequences are SGDLS and YYNGEE. The CDR3, as DNA: TGTGCCAGCAGCGTAGTAGGGACTTTCAATGAGCAGTTCTTC. Residues: CASSVVGTFNEQFF.

This clonotype has ten or more counts. It may be a read error: a sequence one base away is much more abundant. The DNA is left out, because the CDR3 cannot be placed on it with certainty; the CDR3 is given as TCRdb lists it. This rearrangement joins TRBV28 to TRBJ2-3; the D segment call TRBD1 is taken from the table without a DNA check. The CDR3 is 14 amino acids long, termini counted. Germline CDR1 is MDHEN and CDR2 is SYDVKM. The CDR3 protein is CASSFGTGTDTRYF.

This chain uses TRBV9 with TRBJ1-3, with unresolved D. This CDR3 has 16 amino acids. The germline gives CDR1 SGDLS, CDR2 YYNGEE. With 4 bases removed from V and 0 bases from J, the gap between germline ends came to 14 bases. The CDR3 loop reads CASSPSKGSSGNTIYF. The CDR3 DNA follows: TGTGCCAGCAGCCCCTCTAAAGGGAGCTCTGGAAACACCATATATTTT.

About this clonotype: This is likely a read error, given that the CDR3 carries no conserved phenylalanine or tryptophan at its end. The DNA is omitted, as the CDR3 cannot be located on it reliably, and the CDR3 follows TCRdb's listing. This rearrangement joins TRBV9 to TRBJ1-6; the table's D call TRBD1 went unverified against the DNA. CDR1 and CDR2 from the germline V gene are SGDLS and YYNGEE. The CDR3 is 14 residues long, ends included. The CDR3 region is CASSDRLAGPGGAS.

With regard to this clonotype: A read error is possible here, since a much larger clone lies one base away. This sequence joins TRBV10-1 and TRBJ2-1, with a possible D match to TRBD2 (5 bases). The CDR3 consists of 12 residues. Per the germline V gene, CDR1 is WNHNN and CDR2 is SYGVQD (reference sequence). The CDR3 DNA reads TGCGTCAGCAGTGGACCCGGGAACAAGCAGTTCTTC. Encoded protein: CVSSGPGNKQFF.

In the case of this clonotype: A read error may explain this, as a much larger clone is one base away. The V gene is TRBV10-3, the J gene TRBJ2-7; 11 bases map to TRBD2. The CDR3 covers 16 residues. CDR1 and CDR2 from the germline V gene are ENHRY and SYGVKD. CDR3 residues: CAIGGAGTSGRYGQYF. The CDR3 DNA is TGTGCCATTGGGGGTGCCGGGACTAGCGGACGCTACGGGCAGTACTTC.

The rearrangement joins TRBV5-1 to TRBJ2-1; 10 nucleotides line up with TRBD1. Germline CDR1 SGHRS, CDR2 YFSETQ. V lost 3 bases to trimming and J lost 9 bases; unmatched junction nucleotides: 6. The CDR3 extends over 14 amino acids. The CDR3 reads CASSWTGGISEQFF. For the CDR3, the DNA is TGCGCCAGCAGCTGGACAGGGGGAATTAGTGAGCAGTTCTTC.

This chain links TRBV29-1 with TRBJ1-1; possible D gene TRBD1, 5 bases. The CDR3 runs 14 residues. V was shortened by 7 bases and J by 0 bases, with 15 bases between the two germline ends. Germline V lookup: CDR1 SQVTM, CDR2 ANQGSEA. Here the CDR3 reads CSAGGLDMNTEAFF. Written as DNA, the CDR3 is TGCAGCGCTGGGGGACTTGACATGAACACTGAAGCTTTCTTT.

This clonotype was recorded at least ten times. V usage is TRBV20-1 and J usage is TRBJ1-1; no clear D gene. Looked up from germline, CDR1 is DFQATT and CDR2 is SNEGSKA (reference sequence). V shed 0 bases and J shed 1 base, with 12 bases lying between them. The CDR3 is 15 amino acids. CDR3 in amino acids: CSARDQDGRNTEAFF. In DNA form, the CDR3 reads TGCAGTGCTAGAGATCAAGATGGGAGGAACACTGAAGCTTTCTTT.

The V gene is TRBV29-1, the J gene TRBJ2-7, with no clear D. The V end lost 3 bases, the J end lost 2 bases, and 8 bases lay between the germline ends. The CDR3 loop spans 12 amino acids. Germline V gene data show CDR1 as SQVTM and CDR2 as ANQGSEA. CDR3 region: CSVEKGTYEQYF. CDR3 nucleotides: TGCAGCGTTGAGAAAGGTACCTACGAGCAGTACTTC.

The rearrangement links TRBV10-3 to TRBJ1-1; D unresolved. The V gene's germline CDR1 is ENHRY and CDR2 SYGVKD. The CDR3 spans 12 residues. CDR3 sequence (DNA): TGTACCAGCAGTTACCGGGGCACTGAAGCTTTCTTT. Amino acids: CTSSYRGTEAFF.

Here the CDR3 reads CASSTLGGGGANYGYTF. The CDR3 DNA reads as TGTGCCAGCAGCACCCTGGGTGGCGGGGGCGCCAACTATGGCTACACCTTC. The V and J genes are TRBV11-2 and TRBJ1-2; maybe TRBD1 (6 bases). From germline, CDR1 is SGHAT and CDR2 FQNNGV. V gave up 5 bases and J gave up 2 bases, with 21 bases separating them. CDR3 length: 17 amino acids.

This clonotype was detected a few times. This chain's CDR3 is CSAPSGRAGYEQYF. CDR3 in DNA: TGCAGTGCCCCTAGCGGGAGGGCCGGCTACGAGCAGTACTTC. This chain connects TRBV20-1 to TRBJ2-7, with TRBD2 identical over 12 bases. This CDR3 has 14 residues. The V segment lost 6 bases and the J segment 3 bases; nucleotides outside the gene matches: 6. The V gene's germline CDR1 is DFQATT and CDR2 SNEGSKA (reference sequence).

At least ten counts were recorded for this clonotype. This rearrangement joins TRBV19 to TRBJ2-7; D possibly matches TRBD1 or TRBD2 (5 bases each). The CDR3 consists of 14 residues. The germline V gene has CDR1 LNHDA and CDR2 SQIVND (reference sequence). V dropped 5 bases and J dropped 3 bases, with 14 bases sitting between them. The chain's CDR3 is CASSSVGADYEQYF. CDR3 DNA sequence: TGTGCCAGTAGTTCCGTCGGGGCAGACTACGAGCAGTACTTC. The variable domain in full, with the rest retrieved from reference TRBV19 and TRBJ2-7, is DGGITQSPKYLFRKEGQNVTLSCEQNLNHDAMYWYRQDPGQGLRLIYYSQIVNDFQKGDIAEGYSVSREKKESFPLTVTSAQKNPTAFYLCASSSVGADYEQYFGPGTRLTVT.

The V call is TRBV7-2, the J call TRBJ2-6; 7 bases line up with TRBD1. The J segment lost 17 bases and the V segment lost 6 bases, leaving 7 bases of the junction unmatched. This CDR3 region has 11 residues. Germline values: CDR1 SGHTA, CDR2 FQGNSA. CDR3 in amino acids: CASRVQGLLTF. CDR3 in DNA: TGTGCCAGCAGAGTACAGGGGCTCTTGACTTTC. Full variable domain (outside the CDR3, taken from reference TRBV7-2 and TRBJ2-6): GAGVSQSPSNKVTEKGKDVELRCDPISGHTALYWYRQSLGQGLEFLIYFQGNSAPDKSGLPSDRFSAERTGGSVSTLTIQRTQQEDSAVYLCASRVQGLLTFGAGSRLTVL.

The chain couples TRBV15 to TRBJ2-6, with D possibly TRBD2 on 5 matching bases. CDR1 is LNHNV and CDR2 is YYDKDF in the germline V gene (reference sequence). This CDR3 spans 16 amino acids. The V end lost 2 bases, the J end lost 10 bases, and 18 bases lay between the germline ends. The CDR3 loop is CATSRYLARSRNVLTF. Written as DNA, the CDR3 is TGTGCCACCAGCAGATATTTAGCGCGCAGCAGAAACGTCCTGACTTTC.

This clonotype was seen only a few times. V is TRBV2 and J is TRBJ1-4; D is undetermined. V lost 7 bases, J lost 7 bases, and 13 bases lay in between. This CDR3 has 13 residues. Germline CDR1 SNHLY, CDR2 FYNNEI. This chain's CDR3 is CASIAGSREKLFF. CDR3 bases: TGTGCCAGCATCGCGGGGAGCCGTGAAAAACTGTTTTTT.

The rearrangement uses TRBV20-1 and TRBJ1-6; TRBD1 matches 12 bases. Losses at the gene ends were 3 bases for V and 14 bases for J; bases not matched to a gene: 11. Per the germline V gene, CDR1 is DFQATT and CDR2 is SNEGSKA (reference sequence). This CDR3 has 15 residues. CDR3: CSARTAGTGGLTLHF. CDR3 in DNA: TGCAGTGCTAGGACCGCCGGGACAGGGGGCCTAACCCTCCACTTT.

The rearrangement uses TRBV5-4 and TRBJ2-4; 9 nucleotides match TRBD2. Germline values: CDR1 SGHNT, CDR2 YYREEE (reference sequence). V shed 0 bases and J 1 base; nucleotides not matched to a gene: 2. The CDR3 contains 16 residues. CDR3 sequence reads: CASSLVRGGAKNIQYF. CDR3 DNA: TGTGCCAGCAGCTTGGTGCGGGGGGGGGCCAAAAACATTCAGTACTTC. The entire variable domain, with the rest obtained from reference TRBV5-4 and TRBJ2-4, is as follows: ETGVTQSPTHLIKTRGQQVTLRCSSQSGHNTVSWYQQALGQGPQFIFQYYREEENGRGNFPPRFSGLQFPNYSSELNVNALELDDSALYLCASSLVRGGAKNIQYFGAGTRLSVL.

This clonotype has a count of ten or more. The chain employs TRBV7-8 and TRBJ1-5, with D tentatively TRBD1 (5 bases). There are 13 residues in the CDR3. Germline assignment: CDR1 SGHVS and CDR2 FQNEAQ. Deletions cut 4 bases from V and 9 bases from J, with 13 bases between. CDR3 region: CASSSGRDGPQHF. The CDR3 DNA sequence: TGTGCCAGCAGCTCGGGCAGGGACGGGCCCCAGCATTTT.

In this sample, this clonotype turned up many times. This chain's CDR3 is CASSYGTGRGYGYTF. The CDR3 nucleotides read TGTGCCAGCAGCTACGGGACAGGGCGGGGCTATGGCTACACCTTC. V gene TRBV7-2 combines with J gene TRBJ1-2; 9 bases are a match to TRBD1. Trimming cost V 4 bases and J 4 bases; bases outside gene matches: 7. CDR1 and CDR2 (germline): SGHTA, FQGNSA. The CDR3 extends over 15 amino acids.